Listed below are T cell receptor beta chains from one sample, sequenced in a study of T cell repertoires in cytomegalovirus infection. TCRdb re-analysed the reads in MiXCR, keeping a single row per CDR3 protein. The sample contains almost 500,000 distinct CDR3 sequences, approximately 10% of which appear only once. The sample taken for sequencing was PBMCs. The receptor source for this set is a human donor in good health (CMV status not recorded). Some clones in this sample may be carry-over from other donors' samples. CDR3s include the opening cysteine and the closing phenylalanine or tryptophan. The D gene is left open where the match is weak. The size entry is marked missing in some rows and otherwise reads once, few, many or a size class.

TRBJ2-2 NA many TRBV24-1 TGTGCCACCAGTGAGGCCGGGGAGCTGTTTTTT CATSEAGELFF
TRBJ2-1 TRBD2 many TRBV5-4 TGTGCCAGCAGCTCCGACCCTAGCGGGAGGGCCATTGAGCAGTTCTTC CASSSDPSGRAIEQFF
TRBJ2-3 NA many TRBV29-1 TGCAGCGTTGGAATTACGGGCACAGATACGCAGTATTTT CSVGITGTDTQYF
TRBJ2-3 TRBD2 NA TRBV19 TGTGCCAGTAGTAGGACTAGCGGGGGGACCACAGATACGCAGTATTTT CASSRTSGGTTDTQYF
TRBJ1-3 NA many TRBV20-1 TGCAGTGCGGAGCCGGGACGAGGAAACACCATATATTTT CSAEPGRGNTIYF
TRBJ2-1 NA few TRBV5-4 TGTGCCAGCACCTCAGATCCAGGGGGGAATGAGCAGTTCTTC CASTSDPGGNEQFF
TRBJ2-1 NA NA TRBV20-1 TGCAGTGCTAGAGTGTGGGATGAGCAGTTCTTC CSARVWDEQFF
TRBJ1-2 NA many TRBV19 TGTGCCAGTAGTATAACCGGCCGAAGAAATGGCTACACCTTC CASSITGRRNGYTF
TRBJ2-2 NA many TRBV7-3 TGTGCCAGCAGCGACCCCGGACAGCATGGCGCCGGGGAGCTGTTTTTT CASSDPGQHGAGELFF
TRBJ2-7 NA many TRBV12-3/TRBV12-4 TGTGCCAGCAGTTCCCGTCGGGGGTCGGGCGAGCAGTACTTC CASSSRRGSGEQYF
TRBJ2-1 NA few TRBV19 TGTGCCAGTAGCCTTAAAGCCGGAGGGGATGAGCAGTTCTTC CASSLKAGGDEQFF
TRBJ2-5 NA many TRBV2 TGTGCCAGCAGTTTCTGGACATCGCAAGAGACCCAGTACTTC CASSFWTSQETQYF
TRBJ1-5 NA many TRBV10-3 TGTGCCACCGGACAAGAGGATCAGCCCCAGCATTTT CATGQEDQPQHF
TRBJ2-1 TRBD2 many TRBV7-3 TGTGCCAGCAGCCAAAGCGGGAAATCCTACAATGAGCAGTTCTTC CASSQSGKSYNEQFF
TRBJ1-1 NA many TRBV12-3/TRBV12-4 TGTGCCAGCAGCGCGGGGGACACTGAAGCTTTCTTT CASSAGDTEAFF
TRBJ2-1 TRBD2 NA TRBV5-1 TGCGCCAGCTGGACGGGTAGCGGGAACTCCTACAATGAGCAGTTCTTC CASWTGSGNSYNEQFF
TRBJ2-5 NA NA TRBV15 TGTGCCACCAGCAGAGAAAGACTACTCCAAGAGACCCAGTACTTC CATSRERLLQETQYF
TRBJ2-1 NA many TRBV28 TGTGCCAGCAATTACGGTGGTGAGCAGTTCTTC CASNYGGEQFF
TRBJ2-2 TRBD1 many TRBV7-2 TGTGCCAGCAGCTTTGGGACAGTCACCGGGGAGCTGTTTTTT CASSFGTVTGELFF
TRBJ2-7 NA NA TRBV24-1 TGTGCCACCAGCACGGGCGTAGCGTCTGGGGAGCAGTACTTC CATSTGVASGEQYF
TRBJ2-7 NA NA TRBV12-3/TRBV12-4 TGTGCCAGCAGTTCTAGCTCGGGGAGTAGGACCTACGAGCAGTACTTC CASSSSSGSRTYEQYF
TRBJ2-7 NA many TRBV7-2 TGTGCCAGCAGCTTAGCGATGGAAGGGGTCATCTCCTACGAGCAGTACTTC CASSLAMEGVISYEQYF
TRBJ1-5 NA many TRBV6-1 TGTGCCAGCAGTGAAGCGGCGGTTAGCAATCAGCCCCAGCATTTT CASSEAAVSNQPQHF
TRBJ2-1 TRBD2 many TRBV10-3 TGTGCCATCAGGGGGGGTCGGGAGGGCTACAATGAGCAGTTCTTC CAIRGGREGYNEQFF
TRBJ2-3 TRBD1 NA TRBV28 TGTGCCAGCAGTATCCGGGACAGCTTCCTCGCTGTAACAGATACGCAGTATTTT CASSIRDSFLAVTDTQYF
TRBJ2-3 TRBD1 many TRBV7-2 TGTGCCAGCAGCCGGACAGGGGGAATGTCGGATACGCAGTATTTT CASSRTGGMSDTQYF
TRBJ2-2 NA NA TRBV19 TGTGCCAGTAGTAAGGGAGGACTCAACACCGGGGAGCTGTTTTTT CASSKGGLNTGELFF
TRBJ2-3 TRBD1 NA TRBV30 TGTGCCTGGAGCCCGGGGACAGGGAGCACAGATACGCAGTATTTT CAWSPGTGSTDTQYF
TRBJ2-7 TRBD2 many TRBV14 TGTGCCAGCAGCCACCTAGCGGGAGGCATCTACGAGCAGTACTTC CASSHLAGGIYEQYF
TRBJ1-1 NA NA TRBV20-1 TGCGGTGCGGAGAGATACAGGAACACTGAAGCTTTCTTT CGAERYRNTEAFF
TRBJ1-1 NA NA TRBV27 TGTGCCAGCAGTTTATCGGGAATCGGGTCGATGAACACTGAAGCTTTCTTT CASSLSGIGSMNTEAFF
TRBJ2-5 TRBD2 many TRBV6-1 TGTGCCAGCAGTGAAGGAAGCGGGGACGAGACCCAGTACTTC CASSEGSGDETQYF
TRBJ2-7 NA many TRBV20-1 TGCAGTGCTCCCACAACAGGGATCCCCTACGAGCAGTACTTC CSAPTTGIPYEQYF
TRBJ2-7 NA many TRBV7-8 TGTGCCAGCAGCTCCGTTTATAGCCGGACGTATGAGAACGAGCAGTACTTC CASSSVYSRTYENEQYF
TRBJ2-5 TRBD2 once TRBV7-2 TGTGCCAGCAGCTTAGCGGGGGGGTCTGGCGAGACCCAGTACTTC CASSLAGGSGETQYF